This T cell receptor (beta chain) was recovered during a study of beta chain features in type 1 diabetes. CDR3 length: 13 residues. V was pared by 7 bases and J by 2 bases, with 10 bases between. Germline lookup yields CDR1 SGHRS and CDR2 YFSETQ. Reverse transcribing all isolated RNA meant expressed TCRB transcripts were sequenced. Method: immunoSEQ multiplex PCR; TCRdb's copy keeps in-frame clones and lacks some. This sample has 850,000 to 900,000 clones, with 17% found just once. The sample consisted of naive CD4+ T cells from blood. The rearrangement uses TRBV5-1 and TRBJ1-3; D is unresolved. This sequence originates from a woman in her late teens or twenties in good health. CDR3 in amino acids: CASSLGPGNTIYF. The CDR3 DNA sequence: TGCGCCAGCTCATTGGGTCCTGGAAACACCATATATTTT.